These 23 T cell receptor beta chains originate from one sample sequenced in a study of CD4+ T cells in melanoma (dated 2022 in TCRdb). The receptor library was made with the immunoSEQ multiplex PCR assay. Drawn from immuneACCESS, this table holds only the in-frame rearrangements with V and J called that TCRdb kept. Clones are partly lost; checked studies trace under half to an unresolved V gene and leave the rest unexplained. The sample table lists over 6,500 clones, about three fifths of them with a count of one. Together, the top ten hold over 20% of the sample. The source material was cells from a culture (not recorded whether cultured in vitro). Source of these receptors: a human donor with melanoma.

V gene TRBV28 combines with J gene TRBJ2-1; 8 nucleotides line up with TRBD1. Germline V lookup: CDR1 MDHEN, CDR2 SYDVKM. This CDR3 comprises 14 residues. Germline trimming cut 3 bases from V and 8 bases from J; bases unmatched to any gene: 6. CDR3 sequence reads: CASSFRTGWHEQFF. The CDR3 coding sequence is TGTGCCAGCAGTTTTAGGACAGGGTGGCATGAGCAGTTCTTC.

This clone was counted only a few times. The genes are TRBV5-4 and TRBJ1-4, with TRBD1 matching over 9 bases. Trimming cost V 3 bases and J 8 bases; bases outside gene matches: 8. Germline V lookup: CDR1 SGHNT, CDR2 YYREEE (reference sequence). CDR3 length: 15 amino acids. The CDR3 here is CASSSNRGLNEKLFF. The CDR3, as DNA: TGTGCCAGCAGCTCCAACAGGGGGCTCAACGAAAAACTGTTTTTT. Full variable domain (missing parts from reference TRBV5-4 and TRBJ1-4): ETGVTQSPTHLIKTRGQQVTLRCSSQSGHNTVSWYQQALGQGPQFIFQYYREEENGRGNFPPRFSGLQFPNYSSELNVNALELDDSALYLCASSSNRGLNEKLFFGSGTQLSVL.

The chain employs TRBV7-2 and TRBJ2-2, with D tentatively TRBD1 or TRBD2 (6 bases each). The V gene's germline CDR1 is SGHTA and CDR2 FQGNSA. V was clipped by 2 bases and J by 6 bases, with 16 bases between them. This CDR3 comprises 16 residues. DNA for the CDR3: TGTGCCAGCAGCTTAAATGGGGGGCGAGTGGCCGGGGAGCTGTTTTTT. This codes for CASSLNGGRVAGELFF.

J is TRBJ1-4 and V is TRBV7-2, with a possible D match to TRBD1 (6 bases). Germline V gene data show CDR1 as SGHTA and CDR2 as FQGNSA. V gave up 1 base and J gave up 11 bases, with 11 bases separating them. CDR3 length: 13 amino acids. The chain's CDR3 is CASSLGGGEKLFF. CDR3 DNA sequence: TGTGCCAGCAGCTTAGGAGGGGGGGAGAAACTGTTTTTT.

The rearrangement links TRBV30 to TRBJ2-7, with D unclear. V lost 7 bases and J 0 bases, leaving 7 bases between the germline ends. In germline, CDR1 is GTSNPN, CDR2 SVGIG (reference sequence). The CDR3 spans 11 residues. The CDR3 bases are TGTGCCTTAACAGTCTCCTACGAGCAGTACTTC. Translation: CALTVSYEQYF.

This rearrangement joins TRBV7-2 to TRBJ2-1; 10 bases map to TRBD1. The length of the CDR3 is 15 residues. Germline CDR1 SGHTA, CDR2 FQGNSA. Losses at the gene ends were 3 bases for V and 7 bases for J; bases not matched to a gene: 6. The CDR3 reads CASSLTRDRGNEQFF. The CDR3 DNA reads TGTGCCAGCAGCTTGACCCGGGACAGGGGAAATGAGCAGTTCTTC.

The V gene is TRBV23-1, the J gene TRBJ1-5; D possibly corresponds to TRBD1 (6 bases). TRBV23-1 is treated as an ORF (open reading frame) with a function not yet certain. The CDR3 is 20 amino acids. Trimming left V 2 bases short and J 2 bases short, with 25 bases between. The CDR3 region has the DNA TGCGCCAGCAGTCAAGGGACACTTCCCCCGGCGGGGTTCGGCAATCAGCCCCAGCATTTT. Its translation is CASSQGTLPPAGFGNQPQHF.

The chain recombines TRBV11-2 with TRBJ2-1; the match to TRBD2 covers 8 bases. J was trimmed by 2 bases and V by 5 bases; bases with no gene match: 5. This CDR3 comprises 15 residues. CDR1 and CDR2 from the germline V gene are SGHAT and FQNNGV. This CDR3 reads CASSVGRGAYNEQFF. The CDR3 coding sequence is TGTGCCAGCAGCGTAGGGCGGGGGGCCTACAATGAGCAGTTCTTC.

The chain links TRBV27 to TRBJ1-1; possibly TRBD1 for D (6 bases). Germline-derived CDR1 and CDR2 are MNHEY and SMNVEV (reference sequence). The CDR3 is made up of 14 amino acids. With 8 bases removed from V and 4 bases from J, the gap between germline ends came to 17 bases. This CDR3 is CASGINRDSTEAFF. CDR3 DNA sequence: TGTGCCAGCGGGATCAACAGGGATAGCACTGAAGCTTTCTTT.

The CDR3 bases are TGTGCCAGTGGCGGGGGCTCTGGGGCCAACGTCCTGACTTTC. Translation: CASGGGSGANVLTF. The V call is TRBV19, the J call TRBJ2-6; TRBD2 aligns across 7 bases. Germline assignment: CDR1 LNHDA and CDR2 SQIVND (reference sequence). The CDR3 has 14 amino acids. Unmatched junction bases numbered 1, after V lost 8 bases and J lost 0 bases.

The CDR3 bases are TGTGCCAGCAGCAGTAGCGTGGGGGGTCGGGAGCAGTACTTC. It translates to CASSSSVGGREQYF. The rearrangement links TRBV27 to TRBJ2-7; tentative D call: TRBD2 (6 bases). Germline CDR1 and CDR2: MNHEY and SMNVEV (reference sequence). The CDR3 runs 14 residues. The V end was cut by 6 bases, the J end by 7 bases, with 19 bases between.

This clone was seen just once. The rearrangement uses TRBV2 and TRBJ1-4; no clear D. Per the germline V gene, CDR1 is SNHLY and CDR2 is FYNNEI. V was clipped by 1 base and J by 2 bases, with 8 bases between them. This CDR3 has 15 residues. The CDR3 DNA follows: TGTGCCAGCAGTGAAGTGGGTATCACTAATGAAAAACTGTTTTTT. This translates into CASSEVGITNEKLFF.

The chain employs TRBV6-2 or TRBV6-3 and TRBJ1-6, with D uncertain. CDR1 is MNHEY and CDR2 is SVGEGT in the germline V gene. Trimming shortened V by 2 bases and J by 12 bases, and 8 bases separated the two germline ends. The CDR3 is 12 residues long. The CDR3, as DNA: TGTGCCAGCAGTTACGGTCTAGGACCCCTCCACTTT. Protein product: CASSYGLGPLHF.

This chain connects TRBV18 to TRBJ2-7; a possible D gene is TRBD2 (5 bases). CDR1 is KGHSH, CDR2 LQKENI, per germline. Trimming took off 5 bases at V and 3 bases at J, with 11 bases between the two ends. There are 13 residues in the CDR3. The CDR3 reads CASSKGVDYEQYF. The CDR3 DNA is TGTGCCAGCTCAAAGGGAGTTGACTACGAGCAGTACTTC.

The V and J genes are TRBV4-1 and TRBJ1-1; maybe TRBD1 (5 bases). Trimming shortened V by 2 bases and J by 1 base, and 5 bases separated the two germline ends. In germline, CDR1 is MGHRA, CDR2 YSYEKL. The CDR3 has 13 amino acids. The CDR3: CASSQTGNTEAFF. For the CDR3, the DNA is TGCGCCAGCAGCCAAACAGGGAACACTGAAGCTTTCTTT.

This clone was seen a handful of times. The genes are TRBV28 and TRBJ1-6; no reliable D call. Trimming removed 5 bases at V and 7 bases at J, with 15 bases between. Per the germline V gene, CDR1 is MDHEN and CDR2 is SYDVKM. This CDR3 region has 15 residues. CDR3 nucleotide sequence: TGTGCCAGCAGTCCCGACCTTAGGCCGAATTCACCCCTCCACTTT. Translation gives CASSPDLRPNSPLHF.

V usage is TRBV19 and J usage is TRBJ2-1, with 9 bases identical to TRBD2. V was pared by 2 bases and J by 6 bases, with 5 bases of the junction left unmatched. The CDR3 extends over 15 amino acids. CDR1 and CDR2 (germline): LNHDA, SQIVND (reference sequence). This CDR3 is CASSITRGGINEQFF. The DNA of the CDR3 is TGTGCCAGTAGTATAACGCGGGGGGGGATCAATGAGCAGTTCTTC.

This clone was seen only a few times. The J gene is TRBJ1-1, the V gene TRBV19; D ambiguous. The CDR3 has 16 residues. Trimming stripped 0 bases from V and 0 bases from J, with 11 bases between. The germline gives CDR1 LNHDA, CDR2 SQIVND (reference sequence). DNA of the CDR3: TGTGCCAGTAGTATAGATATAGGTACTTTGAACACTGAAGCTTTCTTT. Encoded protein: CASSIDIGTLNTEAFF.

The chain has TRBV6-5 and TRBJ2-5, with 7 bases fitting TRBD2. J lost 10 bases, V lost 2 bases, and 13 bases had no gene match. CDR3 length: 15 amino acids. Germline CDR1 and CDR2: MNHEY and SVGAGI. The CDR3 sequence is CASSYGGEGKIGQYF. The CDR3 nucleotides read TGTGCCAGCAGTTACGGGGGGGAGGGGAAGATAGGCCAGTACTTC.

J is TRBJ1-4 and V is TRBV5-1; 9 bases fit TRBD1. CDR1 is SGHRS, CDR2 YFSETQ, per germline. V lost 3 bases to trimming and J lost 7 bases; unmatched junction nucleotides: 7. The CDR3 loop spans 15 amino acids. The CDR3 sequence: CASSSTGGKGEKLFF. The CDR3 region has the DNA TGCGCCAGCAGCTCTACAGGGGGCAAAGGTGAAAAACTGTTTTTT.

This clone is a singleton in its sample. V gene TRBV7-2 combines with J gene TRBJ1-4, with 9 bases identical to TRBD1. V trimming: 2 bases; J trimming: 6 bases; junction bases outside the gene matches: 1. The germline V gene encodes CDR1 SGHTA and CDR2 FQGNSA. The CDR3 loop spans 14 amino acids. Here the CDR3 DNA reads TGTGCCAGCAGCTTAAGGACAGGGGATGAAAAACTGTTTTTT. Encoded protein: CASSLRTGDEKLFF.

The chain uses TRBV5-1 and TRBJ2-5, with unresolved D. The CDR3 has 15 residues. Trimming removed 0 bases at V and 5 bases at J, with 14 bases between. Germline assignment: CDR1 SGHRS and CDR2 YFSETQ. CDR3: CASSLALLEGETQYF. The CDR3 nucleotides read TGCGCCAGCAGCTTGGCCCTCCTTGAAGGGGAGACCCAGTACTTC.

The chain couples TRBV5-4 to TRBJ2-2; tentative D call: TRBD2 (7 bases). Germline CDR1 and CDR2: SGHNT and YYREEE (reference sequence). Trimming took off 8 bases at V and 1 base at J, with 15 bases between the two ends. The CDR3 spans 15 residues. The CDR3 loop is CASRRGGLNTGELFF. In DNA, the CDR3 is TGTGCCAGTAGGAGGGGGGGCCTGAACACCGGGGAGCTGTTTTTT.